The 26 T cell receptor beta chains below were found in one sample sequenced in a study of T cell responses to AZD1222 COVID-19 vaccine. The repertoire was sequenced with immunoSEQ multiplex PCR; TCRdb's copy has only in-frame clones and lacks some. The sample records 100,000 to 150,000 clones, 89% being singletons. The starting material was peripheral blood, obtained on day 0 of AZD1222 vaccination. The receptors stem from an adult in good health.

CDR3 sequence: CASSDSTEGELFF. The CDR3 DNA follows: TGTGCCAGCAGTGACTCAACGGAAGGGGAGCTGTTTTTT. The chain uses TRBV6-4 and TRBJ2-2; D is unresolved. CDR1 is MRHNA, CDR2 SNTAGT, per germline. The CDR3 consists of 13 residues. With 0 bases removed from V and 8 bases from J, the gap between germline ends came to 7 bases.

The genes are TRBV19 and TRBJ2-2; the match to TRBD1 covers 8 bases. This CDR3 is built from 15 residues. The germline gives CDR1 LNHDA, CDR2 SQIVND (reference sequence). V gave up 5 bases and J gave up 7 bases; unmatched junction bases: 9. DNA of the CDR3: TGTGCCAGTAGTTCTACAGGGGGAATGATCGGGGAGCTGTTTTTT. Translated, it gives CASSSTGGMIGELFF.

V is TRBV28 and J is TRBJ1-2; a weak D match, TRBD1 (5 bases). The CDR3 runs 15 residues. The germline CDR1 and CDR2 sequences are MDHEN and SYDVKM. The V end lost 4 bases, the J end lost 7 bases, and 19 bases lay between the germline ends. The CDR3 loop is CASSYGPRGWGGYTF. CDR3 nucleotide sequence: TGTGCCAGCAGTTATGGCCCCCGGGGGTGGGGTGGCTACACCTTC.

V gene TRBV19 combines with J gene TRBJ2-1; D gene unclear. CDR1 LNHDA and CDR2 SQIVND come from the germline V gene (reference sequence). There are 13 residues in the CDR3. V gave up 3 bases and J gave up 0 bases, with 3 bases separating them. DNA of the CDR3: TGTGCCAGTAGTATCAGCTCCTACAATGAGCAGTTCTTC. The encoded protein is CASSISSYNEQFF.

This clone has just a few counts. The chain links TRBV7-3 to TRBJ1-1; unclear D gene. V was clipped by 3 bases and J by 1 base, with 9 bases between them. The CDR3 is made up of 14 amino acids. Germline-derived CDR1 and CDR2 are SGHTA and FQGTGA. This CDR3 reads CASSFPDPNTEAFF. CDR3 DNA sequence: TGTGCCAGCAGCTTCCCAGACCCGAACACTGAAGCTTTCTTT.

The chain uses TRBV19 and TRBJ1-5; TRBD1 matches 8 bases. Germline V CDR1 and CDR2: LNHDA, SQIVND (reference sequence). V lost 9 bases to trimming and J lost 0 bases; unmatched junction nucleotides: 7. The CDR3 has 15 amino acids. The CDR3 sequence is CASGQGFYSNQPQHF. The CDR3 region has the DNA TGTGCCAGCGGACAGGGATTCTATAGCAATCAGCCCCAGCATTTT.

V is TRBV29-1 and J is TRBJ2-7; either TRBD1 or TRBD2 may fit D (5 bases each). With 2 bases removed from V and 6 bases from J, the gap between germline ends came to 17 bases. Germline CDR1 and CDR2: SQVTM and ANQGSEA. The CDR3 sequence is 14 residues long. The CDR3 region has the DNA TGCAGCGTTGAATTTACCTGGGGGTTGGGCGAGCAGTACTTC. Its translation: CSVEFTWGLGEQYF.

The genes are TRBV13 and TRBJ2-7, with 8 bases fitting TRBD2. The V gene end was trimmed by 2 bases and the J gene end by 4 bases; junction bases not matched to a gene: 4. CDR3 length: 14 amino acids. Germline V gene sequence: CDR1 PRHDT, CDR2 FYEKMQ (reference sequence). The CDR3 spells CASSLSLAGYEQYF. CDR3 nucleotide sequence: TGTGCCAGCAGCTTAAGTCTAGCGGGTTACGAGCAGTACTTC.

The chain recombines TRBV19 with TRBJ1-5, with TRBD1 matching over 8 bases. CDR1 is LNHDA, CDR2 SQIVND, per germline (reference sequence). This CDR3 region has 18 residues. J was trimmed by 0 bases and V by 3 bases; bases with no gene match: 10. Here the CDR3 reads CASSMMTGEQASNQPQHF. CDR3 DNA: TGTGCCAGTAGTATGATGACAGGGGAGCAGGCTAGCAATCAGCCCCAGCATTTT.

This clone was seen a single time. V gene TRBV5-6 combines with J gene TRBJ2-7; D is undetermined. The CDR3 has 13 residues. V lost 2 bases and J 1 base, leaving 7 bases between the germline ends. The V gene's germline CDR1 is SGHDT and CDR2 YYEEEE. CDR3 amino acids: CASSFGASYEQYF. The CDR3 DNA is TGTGCCAGCAGCTTCGGAGCATCCTACGAGCAGTACTTC.

The chain joins TRBV6-5 to TRBJ2-7, with TRBD1 identical over 7 bases. Germline CDR1 reads MNHEY; CDR2 reads SVGAGI. This CDR3 contains 14 residues. V trimming: 7 bases; J trimming: 0 bases; junction bases outside the gene matches: 6. CDR3 region: CASNKAGGSYEQYF. The CDR3 region has the DNA TGTGCCAGCAATAAGGCAGGGGGCTCCTACGAGCAGTACTTC.

The chain joins TRBV9 to TRBJ2-5, with D perhaps TRBD1 or TRBD2 (5 bases each). V was trimmed by 8 bases and J by 5 bases, leaving 13 bases between them. The CDR3 has 12 residues. CDR1 is SGDLS, CDR2 YYNGEE, per germline. CDR3 region: CASGGSQETQYF. The CDR3, as DNA: TGTGCCAGTGGGGGAAGCCAGGAGACCCAGTACTTC.

The chain links TRBV4-1 to TRBJ2-1; 9 positions agree with TRBD2. There are 17 residues in the CDR3. Germline loops: CDR1 MGHRA, CDR2 YSYEKL. V shed 3 bases, J shed 12 bases, and the junction held 18 bases outside the gene matches. CDR3 nucleotides: TGCGCCAGCAGCCACCCGGTGGAGCGGGAGGTACTGCAGGGGCAGTTCTTC. This codes for CASSHPVEREVLQGQFF.

The chain combines TRBV11-2 with TRBJ2-7; 8 nucleotides align to TRBD1. This CDR3 is 18 amino acids long. CDR1 and CDR2 (germline): SGHAT, FQNNGV. The V and J ends lost 1 base and 3 bases, in that order; junction bases with no gene match: 14. CDR3 DNA sequence: TGTGCCAGCAGCTTAGTTGCCAGGGGGCTAGACGGCAACTACGAGCAGTACTTC. This translates into CASSLVARGLDGNYEQYF. The full variable domain, in which reference TRBV11-2 and TRBJ2-7 provide the parts outside the CDR3, is EAGVAQSPRYKIIEKRQSVAFWCNPISGHATLYWYQQILGQGPKLLIQFQNNGVVDDSQLPKDRFSAERLKGVDSTLKIQPAKLEDSAVYLCASSLVARGLDGNYEQYFGPGTRLTVT.

The rearrangement links TRBV6-2 or TRBV6-3 to TRBJ1-2, with D uncertain. The CDR3 covers 12 residues. The germline CDR1 and CDR2 sequences are MNHEY and SVGEGT. Trimming pared 0 bases from V and 7 bases from J, leaving 6 bases between. CDR3 amino acids: CASSYSETGYTF. Here the CDR3 DNA reads TGTGCCAGCAGTTACTCGGAAACTGGCTACACCTTC.

In this sample, this clone turned up once. Written as DNA, the CDR3 is TGTGCCAGCAGCTTAGAAGGGGGCAATTCACCCCTCCACTTT. Its translation: CASSLEGGNSPLHF. The chain links TRBV11-3 to TRBJ1-6; 7 bases line up with TRBD1. With 0 bases clipped from V and 7 bases from J, the junction kept 0 bases outside the gene matches. Germline V gene sequence: CDR1 SGHNT, CDR2 YENEEA. The CDR3 loop spans 14 amino acids.

Regarding this clone: One end of the junction is discordant with germline, which a read error may explain. The rearrangement uses TRBV7-3 and TRBJ2-7; D uncertain. Germline V gene lookup returns CDR1 SGHTA and CDR2 FQGTGA. This CDR3 is built from 8 residues. Here the CDR3 DNA reads TGTGCCAGCAGCTTAAACGTCTTC. Residues: CASSLNVF.

This clone was recorded a few times. The chain couples TRBV9 to TRBJ1-2; D is unclear. The ends were cut back, 4 bases at V and 4 bases at J, with 11 bases in the middle. The CDR3 covers 13 residues. Germline assignment: CDR1 SGDLS and CDR2 YYNGEE. The CDR3 DNA is TGTGCCAGCAGCCTCCCCGGGATCTATGGCTACACCTTC. Protein product: CASSLPGIYGYTF.

The chain combines TRBV12-3 or TRBV12-4 with TRBJ2-3; 7 bases line up with TRBD2. The V and J ends lost 4 bases and 4 bases, in that order; junction bases with no gene match: 2. The CDR3 is made up of 13 amino acids. The CDR3 region is CASSSAGADTQYF. CDR3 coding DNA: TGTGCCAGCAGTTCTGCGGGAGCAGATACGCAGTATTTT.

The chain uses TRBV9 and TRBJ2-3; 10 bases are a match to TRBD2. J was trimmed by 5 bases and V by 3 bases; bases with no gene match: 3. Germline values: CDR1 SGDLS, CDR2 YYNGEE. The CDR3 has 14 amino acids. CDR3 bases: TGTGCCAGCAGCGCGGGACTAGCGAAAGATACGCAGTATTTT. Translated: CASSAGLAKDTQYF.

The V gene is TRBV2, the J gene TRBJ1-3; D might be TRBD1 (6 bases). V was shortened by 6 bases and J by 0 bases, with 12 bases between the two germline ends. Germline V gene sequence: CDR1 SNHLY, CDR2 FYNNEI. CDR3 size: 15 residues. For the CDR3, the DNA is TGTGCCAGCAGCGCGGACAGCATCTCTGGAAACACCATATATTTT. Translation: CASSADSISGNTIYF.

The chain employs TRBV28 and TRBJ2-5; weak D call: TRBD2 (6 bases). CDR1 is MDHEN and CDR2 is SYDVKM in the germline V gene. V lost 3 bases to trimming and J lost 9 bases, with 17 bases between them. The CDR3 is 14 amino acids. CDR3 amino acids: CASSLSDRWEAQYF. The CDR3 DNA is TGTGCCAGCAGTTTGAGTGATAGATGGGAGGCCCAGTACTTC. Looking up the rest from reference TRBV28 and TRBJ2-5 gives the full variable domain: DVKVTQSSRYLVKRTGEKVFLECVQDMDHENMFWYRQDPGLGLRLIYFSYDVKMKEKGDIPEGYSVSREKKERFSLILESASTNQTSMYLCASSLSDRWEAQYFGPGTRLLVL.

This chain links TRBV12-5 with TRBJ2-3; D is possibly TRBD2 (7 bases). The germline gives CDR1 LGHNT, CDR2 FRNRAP. The V end lost 3 bases, the J end lost 4 bases, and 8 bases lay between the germline ends. The CDR3 is 13 residues long. Here the CDR3 DNA reads TGTGCTAGTGGTTTAGGGGGGGCAGATACGCAGTATTTT. Amino acids: CASGLGGADTQYF.

This clone was detected once. The rearrangement joins TRBV7-2 to TRBJ2-1; D ambiguous. The CDR3 sequence is 12 residues long. Deletions cut 2 bases from V and 8 bases from J, with 7 bases between. Per germline, CDR1 SGHTA and CDR2 FQGNSA. The CDR3 is CASSLRRYEQFF. The CDR3, as DNA: TGTGCCAGCAGCTTACGGAGATATGAGCAGTTCTTC.

The CDR3 region is CAIRGDMWADTQYF. The CDR3 DNA is TGTGCCATCCGCGGGGATATGTGGGCAGATACGCAGTATTTT. The chain recombines TRBV6-5 with TRBJ2-3; TRBD2 is a possible D gene (6 bases). The V end lost 10 bases, the J end lost 4 bases, and 18 bases lay between the germline ends. The CDR3 loop spans 14 amino acids. In germline, CDR1 is MNHEY, CDR2 SVGAGI.

The rearrangement uses TRBV18 and TRBJ2-7; 8 bases align to TRBD1. The CDR3 length is 14 residues. Trimming removed 6 bases from V and 4 bases from J; junction bases left unmatched: 8. Germline values: CDR1 KGHSH, CDR2 LQKENI. The DNA for the CDR3 is TGTGCCAGCTCGTCCGGGGACAGGCCATACGAGCAGTACTTC. It yields the protein CASSSGDRPYEQYF.